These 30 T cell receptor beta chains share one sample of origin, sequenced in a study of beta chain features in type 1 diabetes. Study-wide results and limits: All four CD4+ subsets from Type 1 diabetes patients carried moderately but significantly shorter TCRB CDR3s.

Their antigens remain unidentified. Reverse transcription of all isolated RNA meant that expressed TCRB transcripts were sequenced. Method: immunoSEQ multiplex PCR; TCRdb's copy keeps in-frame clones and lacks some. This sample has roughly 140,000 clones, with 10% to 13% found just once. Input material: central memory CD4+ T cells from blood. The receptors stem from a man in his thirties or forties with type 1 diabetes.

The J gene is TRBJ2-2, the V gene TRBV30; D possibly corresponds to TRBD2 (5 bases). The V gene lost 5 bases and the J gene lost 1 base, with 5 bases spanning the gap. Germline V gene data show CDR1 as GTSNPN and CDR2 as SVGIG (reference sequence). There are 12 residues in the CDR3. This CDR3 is CAWAGNTGELFF. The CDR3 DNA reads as TGTGCCTGGGCGGGGAACACCGGGGAGCTGTTTTTT.

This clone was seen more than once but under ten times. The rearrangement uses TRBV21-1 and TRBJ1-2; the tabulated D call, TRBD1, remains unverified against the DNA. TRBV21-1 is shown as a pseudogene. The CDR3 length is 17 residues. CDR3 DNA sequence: TGTGCCAGCAGCAAAGAAACAGGACAGTTAGTTAGCTATGGCTACACCTTC. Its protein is CASSKETGQLVSYGYTF.

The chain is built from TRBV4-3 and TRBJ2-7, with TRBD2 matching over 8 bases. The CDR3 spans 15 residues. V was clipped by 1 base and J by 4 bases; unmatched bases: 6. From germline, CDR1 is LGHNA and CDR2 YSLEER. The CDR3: CASSQGAGAMYEQYF. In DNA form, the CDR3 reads TGCGCCAGCAGCCAAGGAGCGGGAGCAATGTACGAGCAGTACTTC.

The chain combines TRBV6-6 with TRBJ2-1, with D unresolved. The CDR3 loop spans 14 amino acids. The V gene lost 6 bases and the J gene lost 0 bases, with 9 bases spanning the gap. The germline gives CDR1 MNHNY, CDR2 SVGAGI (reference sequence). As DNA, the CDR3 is TGTGCCAGCAGCCTACAGAGCTCCTACAATGAGCAGTTCTTC. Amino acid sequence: CASSLQSSYNEQFF.

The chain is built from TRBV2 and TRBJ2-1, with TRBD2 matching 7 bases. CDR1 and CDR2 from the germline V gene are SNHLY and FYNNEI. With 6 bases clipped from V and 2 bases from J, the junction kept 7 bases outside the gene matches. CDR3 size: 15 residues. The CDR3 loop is CASRGSGAPYNEQFF. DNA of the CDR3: TGTGCCAGCAGGGGAAGCGGGGCACCCTACAATGAGCAGTTCTTC.

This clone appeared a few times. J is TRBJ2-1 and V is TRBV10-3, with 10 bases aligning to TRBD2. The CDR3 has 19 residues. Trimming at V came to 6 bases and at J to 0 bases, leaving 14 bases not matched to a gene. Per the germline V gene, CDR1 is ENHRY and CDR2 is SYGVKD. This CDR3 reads CAISQESGRATSSYNEQFF. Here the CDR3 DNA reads TGTGCCATCAGCCAAGAGAGCGGGAGGGCCACCAGCTCCTACAATGAGCAGTTCTTC.

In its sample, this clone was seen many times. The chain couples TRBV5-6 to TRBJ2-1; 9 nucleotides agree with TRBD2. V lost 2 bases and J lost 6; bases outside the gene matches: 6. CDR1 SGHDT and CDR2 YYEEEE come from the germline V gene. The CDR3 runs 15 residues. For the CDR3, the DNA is TGTGCCAGCAGCTTAGTAGCGGGAGTAGTCAATGAGCAGTTCTTC. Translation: CASSLVAGVVNEQFF. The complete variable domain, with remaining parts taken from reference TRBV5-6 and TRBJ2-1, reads DAGVTQSPTHLIKTRGQQVTLRCSPKSGHDTVSWYQQALGQGPQFIFQYYEEEERQRGNFPDRFSGHQFPNYSSELNVNALLLGDSALYLCASSLVAGVVNEQFFGPGTRLTVL.

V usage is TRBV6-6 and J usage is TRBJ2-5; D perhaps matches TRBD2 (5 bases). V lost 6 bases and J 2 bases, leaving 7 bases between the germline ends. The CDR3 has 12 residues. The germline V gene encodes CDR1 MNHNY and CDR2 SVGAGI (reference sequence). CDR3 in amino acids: CASRSGQETQYF. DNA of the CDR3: TGTGCCAGCAGAAGCGGACAAGAGACCCAGTACTTC.

The CDR3: CASSRRGGYNEQFF. For the CDR3, the DNA is TGCGCCAGCAGCCGGCGGGGGGGCTACAATGAGCAGTTCTTC. This rearrangement joins TRBV4-3 to TRBJ2-1; 9 bases are shared with TRBD2. The germline gives CDR1 LGHNA, CDR2 YSLEER. The CDR3 is made up of 14 amino acids. The V segment lost 4 bases and the J segment 3 bases; nucleotides outside the gene matches: 1.

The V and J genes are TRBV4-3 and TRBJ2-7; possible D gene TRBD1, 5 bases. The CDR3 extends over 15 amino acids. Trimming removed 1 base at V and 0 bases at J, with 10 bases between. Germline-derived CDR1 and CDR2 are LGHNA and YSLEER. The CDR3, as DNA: TGCGCCAGCAGCCAAGGTCCGGACAACTCCTACGAGCAGTACTTC. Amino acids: CASSQGPDNSYEQYF.

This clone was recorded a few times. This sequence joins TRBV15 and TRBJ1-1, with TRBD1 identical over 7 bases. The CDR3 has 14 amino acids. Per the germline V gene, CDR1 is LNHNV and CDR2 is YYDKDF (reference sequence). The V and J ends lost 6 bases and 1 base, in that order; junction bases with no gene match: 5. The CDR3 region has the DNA TGTGCCACCAGACAACAGGGGTCGAACACTGAAGCTTTCTTT. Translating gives CATRQQGSNTEAFF.

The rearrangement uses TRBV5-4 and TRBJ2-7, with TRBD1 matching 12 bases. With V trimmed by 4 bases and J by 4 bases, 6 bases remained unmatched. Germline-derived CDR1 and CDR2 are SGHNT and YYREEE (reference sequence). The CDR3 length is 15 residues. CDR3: CASSLGTGGLYEQYF. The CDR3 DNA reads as TGTGCCAGCAGCCTCGGGACAGGGGGCCTGTACGAGCAGTACTTC.

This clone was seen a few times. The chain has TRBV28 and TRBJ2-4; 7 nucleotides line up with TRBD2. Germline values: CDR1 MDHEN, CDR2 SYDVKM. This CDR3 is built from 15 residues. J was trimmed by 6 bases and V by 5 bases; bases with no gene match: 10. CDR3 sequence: CASSGGGTFLNIQYF. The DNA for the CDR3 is TGTGCCAGCAGTGGGGGAGGGACTTTTTTAAACATTCAGTACTTC.

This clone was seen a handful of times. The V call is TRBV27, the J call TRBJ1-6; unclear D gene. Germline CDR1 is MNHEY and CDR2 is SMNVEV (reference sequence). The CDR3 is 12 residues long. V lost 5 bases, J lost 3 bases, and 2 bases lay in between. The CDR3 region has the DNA TGTGCCAGCAGTCGCTATAATTCACCCCTCCACTTT. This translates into CASSRYNSPLHF.

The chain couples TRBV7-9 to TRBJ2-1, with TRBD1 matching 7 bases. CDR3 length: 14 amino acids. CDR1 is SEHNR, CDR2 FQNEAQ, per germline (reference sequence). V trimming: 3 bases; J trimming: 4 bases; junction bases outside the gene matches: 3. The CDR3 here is CASSFWDRYNEQFF. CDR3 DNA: TGTGCCAGCAGCTTCTGGGACAGATACAATGAGCAGTTCTTC.

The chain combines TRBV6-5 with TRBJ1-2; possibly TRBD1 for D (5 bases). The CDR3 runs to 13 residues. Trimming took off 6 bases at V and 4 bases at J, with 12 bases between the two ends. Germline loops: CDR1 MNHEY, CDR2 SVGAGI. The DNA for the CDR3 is TGTGCCAGCAGCCTTACAGGCCTCTATGGCTACACCTTC. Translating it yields CASSLTGLYGYTF.

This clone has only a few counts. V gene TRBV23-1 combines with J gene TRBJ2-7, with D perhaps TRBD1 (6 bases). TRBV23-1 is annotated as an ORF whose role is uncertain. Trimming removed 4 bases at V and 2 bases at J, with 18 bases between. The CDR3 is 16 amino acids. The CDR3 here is CASSPLWGRATYEQYF. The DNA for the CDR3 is TGCGCCAGCAGTCCGCTGTGGGGGCGGGCAACCTACGAGCAGTACTTC.

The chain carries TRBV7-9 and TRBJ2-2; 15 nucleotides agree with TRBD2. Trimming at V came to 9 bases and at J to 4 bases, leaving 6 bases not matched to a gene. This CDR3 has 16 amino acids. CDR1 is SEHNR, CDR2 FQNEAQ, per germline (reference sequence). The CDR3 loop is CARGLAGGRGTGELFF. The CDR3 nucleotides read TGTGCCAGGGGACTAGCGGGAGGCCGGGGCACCGGGGAGCTGTTTTTT.

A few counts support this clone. CDR3 nucleotides: TGCGCCAGCAGGCCCGACAGCTCCGATCAGCCCCAGCATTTT. Translation: CASRPDSSDQPQHF. The V and J genes are TRBV5-1 and TRBJ1-5; D is possibly TRBD1 (5 bases). The CDR3 spans 14 residues. Germline CDR1 is SGHRS and CDR2 is YFSETQ. Between the trimmed V and J ends, which lost 5 bases and 5 bases, there was a span of 14 bases.

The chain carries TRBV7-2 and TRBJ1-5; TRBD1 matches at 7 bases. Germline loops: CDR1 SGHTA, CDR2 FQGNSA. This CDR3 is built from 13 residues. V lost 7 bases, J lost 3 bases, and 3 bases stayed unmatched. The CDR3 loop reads CASTRGYNQPQHF. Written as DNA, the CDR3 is TGTGCCAGCACCAGGGGGTACAATCAGCCCCAGCATTTT.

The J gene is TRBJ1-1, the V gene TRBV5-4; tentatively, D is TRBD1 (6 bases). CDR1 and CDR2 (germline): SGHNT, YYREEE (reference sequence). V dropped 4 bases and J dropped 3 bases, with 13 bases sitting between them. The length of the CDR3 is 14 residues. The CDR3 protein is CASSLNQGYTEAFF. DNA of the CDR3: TGTGCCAGCAGCCTAAACCAGGGGTACACTGAAGCTTTCTTT.

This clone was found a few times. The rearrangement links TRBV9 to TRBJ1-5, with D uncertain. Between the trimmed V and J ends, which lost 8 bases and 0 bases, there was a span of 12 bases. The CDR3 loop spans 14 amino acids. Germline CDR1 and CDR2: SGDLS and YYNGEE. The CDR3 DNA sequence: TGTGCCAGTGGTGCTACTCGTAGCAATCAGCCCCAGCATTTT. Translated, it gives CASGATRSNQPQHF.

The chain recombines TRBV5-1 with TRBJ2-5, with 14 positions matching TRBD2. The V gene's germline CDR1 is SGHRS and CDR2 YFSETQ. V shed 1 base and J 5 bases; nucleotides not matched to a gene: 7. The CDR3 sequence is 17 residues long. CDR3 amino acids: CASSLRLAGGKSETQYF. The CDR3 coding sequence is TGCGCCAGCAGCTTGCGACTAGCGGGAGGGAAGTCGGAGACCCAGTACTTC.

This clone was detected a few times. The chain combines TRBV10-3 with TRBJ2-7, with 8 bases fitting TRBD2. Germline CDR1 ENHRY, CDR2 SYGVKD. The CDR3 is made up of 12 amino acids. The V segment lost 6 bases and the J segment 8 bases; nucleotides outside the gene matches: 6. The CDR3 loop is CAIRGTSTKQYF. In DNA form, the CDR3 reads TGTGCCATCAGGGGGACTAGTACTAAGCAGTACTTC.

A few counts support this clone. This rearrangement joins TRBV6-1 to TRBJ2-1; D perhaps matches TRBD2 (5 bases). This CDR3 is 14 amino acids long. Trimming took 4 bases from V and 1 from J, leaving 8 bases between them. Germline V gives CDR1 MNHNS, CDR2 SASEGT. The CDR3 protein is CASSGSGSYNEQFF. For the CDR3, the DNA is TGTGCCAGCAGTGGGAGCGGATCCTACAATGAGCAGTTCTTC.

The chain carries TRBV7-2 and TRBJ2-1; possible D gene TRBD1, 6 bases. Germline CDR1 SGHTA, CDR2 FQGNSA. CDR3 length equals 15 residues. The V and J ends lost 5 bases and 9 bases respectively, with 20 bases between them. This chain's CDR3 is CASSPHRAGSGEQFF. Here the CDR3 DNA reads TGTGCCAGCAGCCCTCACAGGGCCGGATCGGGTGAGCAGTTCTTC. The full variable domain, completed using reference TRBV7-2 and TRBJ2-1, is GAGVSQSPSNKVTEKGKDVELRCDPISGHTALYWYRQSLGQGLEFLIYFQGNSAPDKSGLPSDRFSAERTGGSVSTLTIQRTQQEDSAVYLCASSPHRAGSGEQFFGPGTRLTVL.

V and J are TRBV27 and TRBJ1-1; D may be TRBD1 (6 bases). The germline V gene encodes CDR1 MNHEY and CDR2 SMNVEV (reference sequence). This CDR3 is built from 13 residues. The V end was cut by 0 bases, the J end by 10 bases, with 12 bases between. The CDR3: CASSLSSGQLAFF. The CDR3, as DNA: TGTGCCAGCAGTTTATCGTCTGGACAGTTAGCTTTCTTT.

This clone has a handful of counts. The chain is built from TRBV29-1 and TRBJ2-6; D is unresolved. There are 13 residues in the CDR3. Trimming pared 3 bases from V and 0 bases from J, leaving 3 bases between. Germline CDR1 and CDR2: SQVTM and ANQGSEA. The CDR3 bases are TGCAGCGTTGACAGCTCTGGGGCCAACGTCCTGACTTTC. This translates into CSVDSSGANVLTF. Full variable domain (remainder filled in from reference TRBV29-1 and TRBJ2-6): SAVISQKPSRDICQRGTSLTIQCQVDSQVTMMFWYRQQPGQSLTLIATANQGSEATYESGFVIDKFPISRPNLTFSTLTVSNMSPEDSSIYLCSVDSSGANVLTFGAGSRLTVL.

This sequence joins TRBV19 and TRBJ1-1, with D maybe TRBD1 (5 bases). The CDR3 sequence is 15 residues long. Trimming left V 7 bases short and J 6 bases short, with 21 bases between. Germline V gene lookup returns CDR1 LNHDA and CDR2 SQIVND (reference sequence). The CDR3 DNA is TGTGCCAGTATGTTACAGGCCACCTTTGGGGCTGAAGCTTTCTTT. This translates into CASMLQATFGAEAFF.

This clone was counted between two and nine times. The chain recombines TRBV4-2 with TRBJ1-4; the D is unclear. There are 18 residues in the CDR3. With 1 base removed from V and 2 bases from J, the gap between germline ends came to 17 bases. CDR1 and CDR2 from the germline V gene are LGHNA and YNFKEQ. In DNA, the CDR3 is TGTGCCAGCAGCCAAGTGGGAGGGATTGGCACGACTAATGAAAAACTGTTTTTT. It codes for CASSQVGGIGTTNEKLFF.